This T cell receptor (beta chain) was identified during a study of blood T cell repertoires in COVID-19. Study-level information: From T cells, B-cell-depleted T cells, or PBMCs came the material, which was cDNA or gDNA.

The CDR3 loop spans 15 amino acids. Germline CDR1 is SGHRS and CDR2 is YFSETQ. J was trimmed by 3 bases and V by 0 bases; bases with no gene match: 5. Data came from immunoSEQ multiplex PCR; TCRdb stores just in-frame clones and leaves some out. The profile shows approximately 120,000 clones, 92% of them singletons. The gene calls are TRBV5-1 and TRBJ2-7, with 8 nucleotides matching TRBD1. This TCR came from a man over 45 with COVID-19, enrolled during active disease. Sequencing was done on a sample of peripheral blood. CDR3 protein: CASSLEYDRGYEQYF. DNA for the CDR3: TGCGCCAGCAGCTTGGAGTACGACAGGGGCTACGAGCAGTACTTC.